This T cell receptor (beta chain) is from a study of cytomegalovirus exposure and HLA in healthy donors. In the study overall: When 398 donors were genotyped, roughly 80% of them were found to fall in the Caucasian-associated ancestry cluster. Study-wide results and caveats: An analysis that came later showed most CMV-associated TCR beta chains appearing HLA-restricted. V segments that were indistinguishable, TRBV6-2 and TRBV6-3 among them, were omitted from analysis.

With respect to this clone: The antigen is not known.

Use of 60 Vbeta and 13 Jbeta primers characterized the PCR. This table comes from immunoSEQ multiplex PCR, and its TCRdb copy is limited to in-frame clones, with some not included. The profile shows some 76,000 clones, about 81% of them singletons. V was clipped by 4 bases and J by 0 bases, with 8 bases between them. The germline CDR1 and CDR2 sequences are SGHTA and FQGTGA. There are 14 residues in the CDR3. This sequence originates from a woman aged 45-65 years in good health and CMV-seronegative. Sequenced sample: PBMCs. The V call is TRBV7-3, the J call TRBJ2-3, with a possible D match to TRBD2 (6 bases). CDR3 region: CASSSGTSTDTQYF. CDR3 nucleotides: TGTGCCAGCAGCTCCGGGACTAGCACAGATACGCAGTATTTT.